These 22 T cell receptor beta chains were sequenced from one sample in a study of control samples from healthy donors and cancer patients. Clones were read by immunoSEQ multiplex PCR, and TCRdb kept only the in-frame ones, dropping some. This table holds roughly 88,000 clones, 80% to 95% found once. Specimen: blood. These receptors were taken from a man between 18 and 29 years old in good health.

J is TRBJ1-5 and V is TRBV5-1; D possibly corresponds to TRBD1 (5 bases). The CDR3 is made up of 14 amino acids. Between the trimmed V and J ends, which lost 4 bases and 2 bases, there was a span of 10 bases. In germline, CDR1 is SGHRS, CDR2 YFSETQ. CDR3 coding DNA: TGCGCCAGCAGCCTACAAGGGGGCAATCAGCCCCAGCATTTT. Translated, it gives CASSLQGGNQPQHF.

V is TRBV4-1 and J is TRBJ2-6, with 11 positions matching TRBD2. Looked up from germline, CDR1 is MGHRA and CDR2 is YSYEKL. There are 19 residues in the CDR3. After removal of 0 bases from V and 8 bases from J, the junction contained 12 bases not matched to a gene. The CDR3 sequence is CASSQDDSGGAVGTNVLTF. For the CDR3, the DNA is TGCGCCAGCAGCCAAGACGATAGCGGGGGGGCGGTGGGGACCAACGTCCTGACTTTC.

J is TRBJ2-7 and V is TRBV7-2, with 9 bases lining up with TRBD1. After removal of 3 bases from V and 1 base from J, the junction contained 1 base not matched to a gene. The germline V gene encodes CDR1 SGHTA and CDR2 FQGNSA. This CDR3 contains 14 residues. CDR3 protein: CASSFDRGSYEQYF. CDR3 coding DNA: TGTGCCAGCAGCTTCGACAGGGGGTCCTACGAGCAGTACTTC.

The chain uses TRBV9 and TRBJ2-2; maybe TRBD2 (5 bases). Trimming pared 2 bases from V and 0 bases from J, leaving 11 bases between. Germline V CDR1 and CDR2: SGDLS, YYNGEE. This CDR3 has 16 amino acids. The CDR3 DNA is TGTGCCAGCAGCGTGGGCCAGCGGACGAACACCGGGGAGCTGTTTTTT. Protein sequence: CASSVGQRTNTGELFF. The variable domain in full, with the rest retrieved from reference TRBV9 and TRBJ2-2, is DSGVTQTPKHLITATGQRVTLRCSPRSGDLSVYWYQQSLDQGLQFLIQYYNGEERAKGNILERFSAQQFPDLHSELNLSSLELGDSALYFCASSVGQRTNTGELFFGEGSRLTVL.

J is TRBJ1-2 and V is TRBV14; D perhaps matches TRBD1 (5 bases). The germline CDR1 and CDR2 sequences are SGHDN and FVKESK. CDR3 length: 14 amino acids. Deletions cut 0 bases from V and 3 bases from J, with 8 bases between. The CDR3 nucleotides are TGTGCCAGCAGCCAAGACAGGGTCGACTATGGCTACACCTTC. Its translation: CASSQDRVDYGYTF. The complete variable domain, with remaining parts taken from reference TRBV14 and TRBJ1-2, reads EAGVTQFPSHSVIEKGQTVTLRCDPISGHDNLYWYRRVMGKEIKFLLHFVKESKQDESGMPNNRFLAERTGGTYSTLKVQPAELEDSGVYFCASSQDRVDYGYTFGSGTRLTVV.

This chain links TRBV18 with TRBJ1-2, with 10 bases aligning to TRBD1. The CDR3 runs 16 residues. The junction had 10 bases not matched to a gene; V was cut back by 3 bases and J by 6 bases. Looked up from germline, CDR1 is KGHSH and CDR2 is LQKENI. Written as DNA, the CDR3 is TGTGCCAGCTCACCGCGACAGGGGGCGAATTCAGATGGCTACACCTTC. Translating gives CASSPRQGANSDGYTF.

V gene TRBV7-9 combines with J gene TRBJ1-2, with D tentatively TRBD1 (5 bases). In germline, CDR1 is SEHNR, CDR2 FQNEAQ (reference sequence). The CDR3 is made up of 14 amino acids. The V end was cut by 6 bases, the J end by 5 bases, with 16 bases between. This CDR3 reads CASRDRAEGYGYTF. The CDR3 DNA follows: TGTGCCAGCAGAGACCGGGCCGAGGGGTATGGCTACACCTTC.

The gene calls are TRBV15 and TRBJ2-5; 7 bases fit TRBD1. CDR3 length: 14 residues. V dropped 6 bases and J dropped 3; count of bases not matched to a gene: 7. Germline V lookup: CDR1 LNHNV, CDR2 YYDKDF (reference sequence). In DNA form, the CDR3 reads TGTGCCACCAGGGAAACAGGGGTTAAAGAGACCCAGTACTTC. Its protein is CATRETGVKETQYF. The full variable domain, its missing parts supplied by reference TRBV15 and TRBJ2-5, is DAMVIQNPRYQVTQFGKPVTLSCSQTLNHNVMYWYQQKSSQAPKLLFHYYDKDFNNEADTPDNFQSRRPNTSFCFLDIRSPGLGDTAMYLCATRETGVKETQYFGPGTRLLVL.

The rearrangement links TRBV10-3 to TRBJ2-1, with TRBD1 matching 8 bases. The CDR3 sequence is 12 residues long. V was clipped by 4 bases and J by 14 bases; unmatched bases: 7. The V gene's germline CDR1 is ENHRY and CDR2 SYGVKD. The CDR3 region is CAISGIRTGKFF. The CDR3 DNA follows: TGTGCCATCAGTGGTATTAGGACAGGGAAGTTCTTC.

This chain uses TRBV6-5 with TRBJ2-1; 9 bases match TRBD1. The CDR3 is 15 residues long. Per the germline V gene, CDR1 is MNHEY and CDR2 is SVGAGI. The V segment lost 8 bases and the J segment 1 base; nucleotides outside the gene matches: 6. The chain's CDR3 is CASWGGQGSYNEQFF. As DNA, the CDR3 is TGTGCCAGCTGGGGGGGACAGGGTTCCTACAATGAGCAGTTCTTC.

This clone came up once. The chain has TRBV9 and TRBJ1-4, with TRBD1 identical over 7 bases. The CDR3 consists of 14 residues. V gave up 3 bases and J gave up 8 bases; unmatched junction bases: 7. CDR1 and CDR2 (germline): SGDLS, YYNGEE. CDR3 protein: CASSDNRGGEKLFF. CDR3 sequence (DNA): TGTGCCAGCAGCGATAACAGGGGAGGCGAAAAACTGTTTTTT.

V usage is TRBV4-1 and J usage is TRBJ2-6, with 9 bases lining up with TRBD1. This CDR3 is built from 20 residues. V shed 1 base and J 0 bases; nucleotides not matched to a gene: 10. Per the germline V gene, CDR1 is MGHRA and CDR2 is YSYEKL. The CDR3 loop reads CASSQGFRTGVYSGANVLTF. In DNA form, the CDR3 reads TGCGCCAGCAGCCAAGGGTTCCGGACAGGGGTTTACTCTGGGGCCAACGTCCTGACTTTC.

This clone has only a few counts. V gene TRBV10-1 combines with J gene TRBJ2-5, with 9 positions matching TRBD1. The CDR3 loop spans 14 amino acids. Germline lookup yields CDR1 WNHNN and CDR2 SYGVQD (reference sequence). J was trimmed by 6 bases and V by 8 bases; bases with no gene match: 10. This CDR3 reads CASLPGTGSKTQYF. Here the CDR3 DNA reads TGCGCCAGCCTTCCCGGGACAGGGTCCAAGACCCAGTACTTC.

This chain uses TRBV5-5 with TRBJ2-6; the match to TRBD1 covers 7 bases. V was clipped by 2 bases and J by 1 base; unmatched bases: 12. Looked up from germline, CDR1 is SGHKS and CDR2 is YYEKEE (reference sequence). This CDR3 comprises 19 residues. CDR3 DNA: TGTGCCAGCAGCTTCGGGACAGCTCCTCCGAGGTCTGGGGCCAACGTCCTGACTTTC. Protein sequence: CASSFGTAPPRSGANVLTF. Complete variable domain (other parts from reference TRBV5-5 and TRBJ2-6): DAGVTQSPTHLIKTRGQQVTLRCSPISGHKSVSWYQQVLGQGPQFIFQYYEKEERGRGNFPDRFSARQFPNYSSELNVNALLLGDSALYLCASSFGTAPPRSGANVLTFGAGSRLTVL.

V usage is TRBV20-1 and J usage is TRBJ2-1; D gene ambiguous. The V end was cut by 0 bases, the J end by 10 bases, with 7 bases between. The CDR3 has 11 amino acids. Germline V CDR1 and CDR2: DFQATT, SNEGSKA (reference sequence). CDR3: CSARDSNEQFF. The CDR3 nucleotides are TGCAGTGCTAGAGATTCCAACGAGCAGTTCTTC.

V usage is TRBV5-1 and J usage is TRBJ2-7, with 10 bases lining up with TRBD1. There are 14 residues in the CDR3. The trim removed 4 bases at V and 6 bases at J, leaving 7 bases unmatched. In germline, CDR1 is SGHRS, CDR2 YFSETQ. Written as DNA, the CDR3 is TGCGCCAGCAGCCTCTGGACAGGGGGGACCGAGCAGTACTTC. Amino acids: CASSLWTGGTEQYF.

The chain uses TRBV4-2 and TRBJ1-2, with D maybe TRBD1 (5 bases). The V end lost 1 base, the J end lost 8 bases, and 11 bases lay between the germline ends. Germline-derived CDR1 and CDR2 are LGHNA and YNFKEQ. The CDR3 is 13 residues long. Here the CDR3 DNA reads TGTGCCAGCAGCCAAGGGGCAGGGAAAGGCTACACCTTC. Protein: CASSQGAGKGYTF.

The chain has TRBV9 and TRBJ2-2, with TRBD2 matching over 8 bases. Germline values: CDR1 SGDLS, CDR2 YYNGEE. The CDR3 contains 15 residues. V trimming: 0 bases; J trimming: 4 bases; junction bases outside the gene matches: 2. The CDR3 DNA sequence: TGTGCCAGCAGCGTAGCTCGGGAGGGCACCGGGGAGCTGTTTTTT. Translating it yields CASSVAREGTGELFF.

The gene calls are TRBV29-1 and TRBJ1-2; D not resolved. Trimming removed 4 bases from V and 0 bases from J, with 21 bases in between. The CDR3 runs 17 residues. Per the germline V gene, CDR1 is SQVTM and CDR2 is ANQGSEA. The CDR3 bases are TGCAGCGTTGCCGCCGAGCAAAAGGCCTTAGCTAACTATGGCTACACCTTC. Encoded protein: CSVAAEQKALANYGYTF.

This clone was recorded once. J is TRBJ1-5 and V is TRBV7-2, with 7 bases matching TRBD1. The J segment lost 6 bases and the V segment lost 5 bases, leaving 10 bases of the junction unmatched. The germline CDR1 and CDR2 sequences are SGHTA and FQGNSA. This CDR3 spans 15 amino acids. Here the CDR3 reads CASSAGGGGSQPQHF. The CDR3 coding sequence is TGTGCCAGCAGCGCAGGGGGAGGCGGAAGTCAGCCCCAGCATTTT.

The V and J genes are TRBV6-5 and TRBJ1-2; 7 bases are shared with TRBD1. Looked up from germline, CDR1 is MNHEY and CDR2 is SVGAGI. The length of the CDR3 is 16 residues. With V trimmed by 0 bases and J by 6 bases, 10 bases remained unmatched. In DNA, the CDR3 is TGTGCCAGCAGTTACTCATCCCCGCGACAGGGCAATGGCTACACCTTC. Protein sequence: CASSYSSPRQGNGYTF.

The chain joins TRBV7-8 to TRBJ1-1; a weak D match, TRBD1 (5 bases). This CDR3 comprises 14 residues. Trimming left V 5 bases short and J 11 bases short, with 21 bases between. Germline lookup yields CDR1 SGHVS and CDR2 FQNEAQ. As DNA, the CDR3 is TGTGCCAGCAGCCCGCGGGAGGGGAAATCCGATGCTTTCTTT. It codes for CASSPREGKSDAFF. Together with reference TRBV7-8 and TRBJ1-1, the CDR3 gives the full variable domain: GAGVSQSPRYKVAKRGQDVALRCDPISGHVSLFWYQQALGQGPEFLTYFQNEAQLDKSGLPSDRFFAERPEGSVSTLKIQRTQQEDSAVYLCASSPREGKSDAFFGQGTRLTVV.